The sequence of this T cell receptor beta chain was determined in a study of long-term antiretroviral therapy in people with HIV. Study-wide findings and caveats: HIV repertoires covered narrower CDR3 length ranges than controls did. Dominating the repertoire at all time points were the clones that expanded before ART.

The CDR3 runs 13 residues. CDR1 and CDR2 from the germline V gene are KGHSH and LQKENI. The J segment lost 4 bases and the V segment lost 2 bases, leaving 2 bases of the junction unmatched. Version v3.0 of the immunoSEQ assay was performed at survey level. A per-sample goal of about 40,000-55,000 T-cell genomes was targeted by sequencing. TCRdb's table, derived via immunoSEQ multiplex PCR, lists solely in-frame clones and lacks some. The sample includes 14,000 or so clones, around 85% of them seen just once. This clone was picked up a small number of times. Its antigen is unknown. This TCR was recovered from a man between 35 and 55 years old with HIV. The chain uses TRBV18 and TRBJ2-7; 7 nucleotides match TRBD1. The sequenced sample was unsorted PBMCs, obtained just before starting antiretroviral therapy. The DNA of the CDR3 is TGTGCCAGCTCACCAGGGACAGCATACGAGCAGTACTTC. Translation gives CASSPGTAYEQYF.